This TCR beta chain is drawn from a study of STAT3 mutations in large granular lymphocyte leukemia. For the study at large: Roughly half of the longitudinally sequenced T-LGLL patients carried detectable canonical activating STAT3 mutations. More than half of T-LGLL patients received immunosuppressive therapy. Study conclusions and caveats: No sample exists from the first appearance of each clone. At least one immunodominant TCR beta clonotype appeared in every T-cell large granular lymphocyte leukemia patient. All newly emerging clones after therapy were STAT3 wild type.

V lost 4 bases and J 2 bases, leaving 8 bases between the germline ends. This CDR3 is 13 amino acids long. Germline V gene lookup returns CDR1 SEHNR and CDR2 FQNEAQ (reference sequence). The data were produced by immunoSEQ multiplex PCR, yet TCRdb's version contains in-frame clones alone and is incomplete. The data hold tens of thousands of clones, with about three quarters observed a single time. Notes on this clone: Its antigen is still unknown.

The rearrangement uses TRBV7-9 and TRBJ2-5; the D gene is possibly TRBD1 (6 bases). The source is a human donor with T large granular lymphocyte leukemia. Some clones in this sample may be carry-over from other donors' samples. The specimen sequenced was PBMCs. CDR3 DNA sequence: TGTGCCAGCAGCTACAGGGAACAAGAGACCCAGTACTTC. It codes for CASSYREQETQYF.